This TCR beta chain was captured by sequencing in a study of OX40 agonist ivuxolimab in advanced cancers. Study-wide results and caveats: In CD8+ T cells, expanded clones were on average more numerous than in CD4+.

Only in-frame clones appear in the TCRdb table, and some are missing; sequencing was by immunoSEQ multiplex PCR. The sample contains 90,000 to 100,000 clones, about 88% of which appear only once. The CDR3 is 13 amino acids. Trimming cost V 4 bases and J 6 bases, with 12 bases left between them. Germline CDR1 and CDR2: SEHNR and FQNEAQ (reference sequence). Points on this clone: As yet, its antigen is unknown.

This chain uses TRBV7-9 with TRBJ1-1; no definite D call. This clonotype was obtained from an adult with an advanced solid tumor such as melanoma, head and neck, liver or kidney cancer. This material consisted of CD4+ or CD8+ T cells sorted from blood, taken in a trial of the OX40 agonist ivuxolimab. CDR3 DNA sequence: TGTGCCAGCAGCTCCCGGGGTGGGGCTGAAGCTTTCTTT. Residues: CASSSRGGAEAFF.